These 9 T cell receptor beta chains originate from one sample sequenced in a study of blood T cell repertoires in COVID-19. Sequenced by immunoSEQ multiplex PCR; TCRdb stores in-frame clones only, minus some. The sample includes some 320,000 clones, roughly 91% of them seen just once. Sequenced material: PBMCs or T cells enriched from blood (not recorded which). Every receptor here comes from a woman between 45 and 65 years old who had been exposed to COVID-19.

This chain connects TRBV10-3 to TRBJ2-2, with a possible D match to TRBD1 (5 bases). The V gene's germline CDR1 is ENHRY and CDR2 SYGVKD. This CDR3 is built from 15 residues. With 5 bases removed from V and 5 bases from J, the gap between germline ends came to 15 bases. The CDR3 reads CAISPTWGDTGELFF. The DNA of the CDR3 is TGTGCCATCAGTCCCACCTGGGGCGATACCGGGGAGCTGTTTTTT.

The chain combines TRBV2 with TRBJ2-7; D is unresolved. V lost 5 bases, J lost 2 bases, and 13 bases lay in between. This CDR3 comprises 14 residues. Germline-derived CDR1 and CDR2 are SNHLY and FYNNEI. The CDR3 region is CASSWSGGAYEQYF. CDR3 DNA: TGTGCCAGCAGTTGGAGTGGCGGAGCCTACGAGCAGTACTTC.

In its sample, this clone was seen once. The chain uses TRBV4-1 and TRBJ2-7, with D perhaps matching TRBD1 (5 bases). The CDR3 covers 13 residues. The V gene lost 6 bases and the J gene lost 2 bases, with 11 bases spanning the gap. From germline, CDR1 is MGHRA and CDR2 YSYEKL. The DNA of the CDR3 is TGCGCCAGCAGTATGGACACTGCCTACGAGCAGTACTTC. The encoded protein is CASSMDTAYEQYF.

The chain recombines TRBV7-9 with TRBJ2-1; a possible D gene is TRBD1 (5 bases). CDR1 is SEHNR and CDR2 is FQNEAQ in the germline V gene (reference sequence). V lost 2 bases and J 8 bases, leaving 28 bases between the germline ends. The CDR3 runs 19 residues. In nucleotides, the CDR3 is TGTGCCAGCAGCTTAATGTTTGGAAAGGGTCTCCAGGGTCTGGATGAGCAGTTCTTC. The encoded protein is CASSLMFGKGLQGLDEQFF.

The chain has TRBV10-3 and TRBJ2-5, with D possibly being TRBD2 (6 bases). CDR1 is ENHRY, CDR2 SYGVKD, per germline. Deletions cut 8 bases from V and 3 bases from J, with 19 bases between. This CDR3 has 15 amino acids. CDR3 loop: CAIAKGGSGEETQYF. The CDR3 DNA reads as TGTGCCATCGCAAAGGGAGGCAGCGGAGAAGAGACCCAGTACTTC.

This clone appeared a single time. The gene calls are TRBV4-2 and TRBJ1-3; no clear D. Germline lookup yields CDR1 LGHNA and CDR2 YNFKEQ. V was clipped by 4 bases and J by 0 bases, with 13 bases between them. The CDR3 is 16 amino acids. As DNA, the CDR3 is TGTGCCAGCAGCCCGATTGTAGTAGCCTCTGGAAACACCATATATTTT. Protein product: CASSPIVVASGNTIYF.

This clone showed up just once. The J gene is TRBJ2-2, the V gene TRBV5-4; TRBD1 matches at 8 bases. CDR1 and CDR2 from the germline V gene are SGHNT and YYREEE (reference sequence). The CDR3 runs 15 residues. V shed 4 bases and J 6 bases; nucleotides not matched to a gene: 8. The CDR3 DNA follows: TGTGCCAGCAGCCCGACCGGACAGGGCCCCGGGGAGCTGTTTTTT. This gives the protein CASSPTGQGPGELFF.

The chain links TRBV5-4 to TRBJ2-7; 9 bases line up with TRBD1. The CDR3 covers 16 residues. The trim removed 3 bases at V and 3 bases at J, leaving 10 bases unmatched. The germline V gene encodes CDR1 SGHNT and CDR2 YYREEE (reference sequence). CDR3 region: CASSSPQGAGSYEQYF. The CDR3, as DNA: TGTGCCAGCAGCTCTCCACAGGGGGCTGGGAGCTACGAGCAGTACTTC.

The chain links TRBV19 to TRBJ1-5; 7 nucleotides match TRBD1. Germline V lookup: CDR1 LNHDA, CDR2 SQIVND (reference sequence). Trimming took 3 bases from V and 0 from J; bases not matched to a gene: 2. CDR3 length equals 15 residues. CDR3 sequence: CASSMAGGSNQPQHF. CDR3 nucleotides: TGTGCCAGTAGTATGGCAGGGGGTAGCAATCAGCCCCAGCATTTT.